The entry below describes one T cell receptor (beta chain). Its antigen remains unknown. Unique molecular identifiers tagged the TCRbeta library. TCRdb recomputed calls from the PCR reads with MiXCR, one row per CDR3 protein. The table lists 350,000 to 500,000 distinct CDR3 sequences, about 40% of them singletons, with about 30% in the top ten. J was trimmed by 0 bases and V by 5 bases; bases with no gene match: 3. Germline V lookup: CDR1 MNHEY, CDR2 SMNVEV (reference sequence). The CDR3 is made up of 15 amino acids. The data were obtained in a study of T-cell reconstitution after alpha-beta-depleted transplantation in children. Whole-study results and caveats: Newly generated T cells supplied most T-cell counts and diversity one year post-transplant. Where alpha-beta T cells came from about two months after transplant was reportedly several hundred expanded graft clones.

The sample consisted of PBMCs, taken before TCRalphabeta/CD19-depleted stem cell transplant. The chain couples TRBV27 to TRBJ2-7; 11 bases align to TRBD1. This receptor was taken from a girl aged 2-10 years with aplastic anemia, due to receive a stem cell transplant. This chain's CDR3 is CASSTGTGGSYEQYF. Written as DNA, the CDR3 is TGTGCCAGCAGTACCGGGACAGGGGGCTCCTACGAGCAGTACTTC.